This T cell receptor (beta chain) was profiled in a study of blood T cell repertoires in COVID-19. Across the whole study: Whether acute or convalescent, the COVID-19 samples came from the United States, Italy and Spain.

Produced via immunoSEQ multiplex PCR; TCRdb's table is partial and in-frame only. The top ten clones hold roughly 12% of a sample with some 220,000 clones, about 85% of them seen once. Looked up from germline, CDR1 is SEHNR and CDR2 is FQNEAQ (reference sequence). The CDR3 spans 16 residues. Trimming cost V 5 bases and J 0 bases; bases outside gene matches: 7. This clone occurred a few times. Material for sequencing was peripheral blood. The receptor was isolated from a young woman who had recovered from COVID-19. The chain employs TRBV7-9 and TRBJ1-3; 7 bases line up with TRBD1. The CDR3 coding sequence is TGTGCCAGCAGCAACCGAGGGACAGCCTCTGGAAACACCATATATTTT. Protein product: CASSNRGTASGNTIYF. The full variable domain, completed using reference TRBV7-9 and TRBJ1-3, is DTGVSQNPRHKITKRGQNVTFRCDPISEHNRLYWYRQTLGQGPEFLTYFQNEAQLEKSRLLSDRFSAERPKGSFSTLEIQRTEQGDSAMYLCASSNRGTASGNTIYFGEGSWLTVV.